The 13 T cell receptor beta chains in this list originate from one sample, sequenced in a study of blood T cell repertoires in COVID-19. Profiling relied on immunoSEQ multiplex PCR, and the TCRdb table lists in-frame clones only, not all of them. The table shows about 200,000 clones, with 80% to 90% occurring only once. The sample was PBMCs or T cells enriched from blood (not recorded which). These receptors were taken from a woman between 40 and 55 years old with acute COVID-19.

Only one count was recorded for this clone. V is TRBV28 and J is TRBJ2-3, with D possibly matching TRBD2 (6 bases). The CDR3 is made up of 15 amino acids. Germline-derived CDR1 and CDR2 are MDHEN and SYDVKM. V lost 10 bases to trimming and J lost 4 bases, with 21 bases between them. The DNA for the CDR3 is TGTGCCACCAACCTCTCGGGACTTAAGCCAGATACGCAGTATTTT. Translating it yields CATNLSGLKPDTQYF.

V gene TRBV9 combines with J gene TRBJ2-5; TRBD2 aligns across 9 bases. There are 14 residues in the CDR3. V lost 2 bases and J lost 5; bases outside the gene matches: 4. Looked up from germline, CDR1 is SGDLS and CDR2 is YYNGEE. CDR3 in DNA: TGTGCCAGCAGCGTGGGACTAGCCGGGGAGACCCAGTACTTC. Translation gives CASSVGLAGETQYF.

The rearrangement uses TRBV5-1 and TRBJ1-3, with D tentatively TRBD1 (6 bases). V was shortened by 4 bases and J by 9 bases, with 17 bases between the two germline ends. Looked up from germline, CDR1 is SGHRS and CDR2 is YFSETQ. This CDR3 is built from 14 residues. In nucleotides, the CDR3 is TGCGCCAGCAGCCCCCAACCTACAGGGCTCACCATATATTTT. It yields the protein CASSPQPTGLTIYF.

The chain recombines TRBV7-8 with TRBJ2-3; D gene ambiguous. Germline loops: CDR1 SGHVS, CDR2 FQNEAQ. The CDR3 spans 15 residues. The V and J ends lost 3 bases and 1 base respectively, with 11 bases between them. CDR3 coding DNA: TGTGCCAGCAGCTTTACCCCGGTGGGCACAGATACGCAGTATTTT. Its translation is CASSFTPVGTDTQYF.

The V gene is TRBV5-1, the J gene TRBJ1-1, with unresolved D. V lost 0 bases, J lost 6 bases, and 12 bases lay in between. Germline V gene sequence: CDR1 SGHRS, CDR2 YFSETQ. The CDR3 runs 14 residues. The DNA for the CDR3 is TGCGCCAGCAGCTTGGCTGCCCGGGGAGCTGAAGCTTTCTTT. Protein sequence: CASSLAARGAEAFF. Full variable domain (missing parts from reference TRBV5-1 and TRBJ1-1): KAGVTQTPRYLIKTRGQQVTLSCSPISGHRSVSWYQQTPGQGLQFLFEYFSETQRNKGNFPGRFSGRQFSNSRSEMNVSTLELGDSALYLCASSLAARGAEAFFGQGTRLTVV.

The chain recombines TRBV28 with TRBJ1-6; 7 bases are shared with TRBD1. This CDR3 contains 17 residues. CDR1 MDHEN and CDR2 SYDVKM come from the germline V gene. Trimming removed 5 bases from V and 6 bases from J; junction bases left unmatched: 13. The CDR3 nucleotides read TGTGCCAGCAGTCCCGACCAGGGGGGCTTCGGTAATTCACCCCTCCACTTT. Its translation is CASSPDQGGFGNSPLHF. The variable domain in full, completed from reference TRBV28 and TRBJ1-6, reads DVKVTQSSRYLVKRTGEKVFLECVQDMDHENMFWYRQDPGLGLRLIYFSYDVKMKEKGDIPEGYSVSREKKERFSLILESASTNQTSMYLCASSPDQGGFGNSPLHFGNGTRLTVT.

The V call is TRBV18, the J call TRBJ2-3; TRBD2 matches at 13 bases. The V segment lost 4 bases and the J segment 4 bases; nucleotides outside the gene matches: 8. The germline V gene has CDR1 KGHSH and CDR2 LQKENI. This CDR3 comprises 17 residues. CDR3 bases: TGTGCCAGCTCACTAGCCGGGACTAGCGGGATGTCAGATACGCAGTATTTT. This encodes CASSLAGTSGMSDTQYF.

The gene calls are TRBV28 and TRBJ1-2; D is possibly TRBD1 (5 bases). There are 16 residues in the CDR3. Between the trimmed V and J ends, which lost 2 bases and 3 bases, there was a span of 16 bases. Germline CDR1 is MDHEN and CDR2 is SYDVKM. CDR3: CASSLLGQGFDYGYTF. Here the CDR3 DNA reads TGTGCCAGCAGTTTACTGGGGCAGGGCTTCGACTATGGCTACACCTTC.

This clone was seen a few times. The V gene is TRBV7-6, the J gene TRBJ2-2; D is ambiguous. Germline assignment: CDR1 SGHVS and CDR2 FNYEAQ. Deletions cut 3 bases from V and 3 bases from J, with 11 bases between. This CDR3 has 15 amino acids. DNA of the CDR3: TGTGCCAGCAGCTTGATCGTCCGAGACACCGGGGAGCTGTTTTTT. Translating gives CASSLIVRDTGELFF.

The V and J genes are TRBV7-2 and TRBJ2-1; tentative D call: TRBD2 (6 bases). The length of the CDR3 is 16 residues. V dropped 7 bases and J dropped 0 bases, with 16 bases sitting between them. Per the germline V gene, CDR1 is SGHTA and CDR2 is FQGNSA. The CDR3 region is CASTFGGTPSYNEQFF. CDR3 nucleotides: TGTGCCAGCACCTTTGGTGGGACTCCCTCCTACAATGAGCAGTTCTTC.

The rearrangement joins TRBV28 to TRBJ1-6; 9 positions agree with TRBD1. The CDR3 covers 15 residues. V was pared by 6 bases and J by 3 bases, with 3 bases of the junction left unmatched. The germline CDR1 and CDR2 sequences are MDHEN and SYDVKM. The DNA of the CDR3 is TGTGCCAGCAGACCGGGACAGGGCTATAATTCACCCCTCCACTTT. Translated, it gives CASRPGQGYNSPLHF. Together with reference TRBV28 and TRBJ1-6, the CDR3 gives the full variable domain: DVKVTQSSRYLVKRTGEKVFLECVQDMDHENMFWYRQDPGLGLRLIYFSYDVKMKEKGDIPEGYSVSREKKERFSLILESASTNQTSMYLCASRPGQGYNSPLHFGNGTRLTVT.

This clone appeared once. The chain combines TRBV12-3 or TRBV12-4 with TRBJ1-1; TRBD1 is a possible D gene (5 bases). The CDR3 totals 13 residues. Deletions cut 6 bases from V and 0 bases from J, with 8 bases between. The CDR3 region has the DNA TGTGCCAGCAGAGGACACATGAACACTGAAGCTTTCTTT. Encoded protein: CASRGHMNTEAFF.

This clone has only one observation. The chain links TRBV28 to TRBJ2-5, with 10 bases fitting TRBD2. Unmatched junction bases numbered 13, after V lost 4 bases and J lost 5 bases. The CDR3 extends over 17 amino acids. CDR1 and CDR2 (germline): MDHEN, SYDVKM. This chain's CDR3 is CASSSTEISGRRETQYF. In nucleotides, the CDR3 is TGTGCCAGCAGTTCGACCGAGATTAGCGGGAGGAGGGAGACCCAGTACTTC.